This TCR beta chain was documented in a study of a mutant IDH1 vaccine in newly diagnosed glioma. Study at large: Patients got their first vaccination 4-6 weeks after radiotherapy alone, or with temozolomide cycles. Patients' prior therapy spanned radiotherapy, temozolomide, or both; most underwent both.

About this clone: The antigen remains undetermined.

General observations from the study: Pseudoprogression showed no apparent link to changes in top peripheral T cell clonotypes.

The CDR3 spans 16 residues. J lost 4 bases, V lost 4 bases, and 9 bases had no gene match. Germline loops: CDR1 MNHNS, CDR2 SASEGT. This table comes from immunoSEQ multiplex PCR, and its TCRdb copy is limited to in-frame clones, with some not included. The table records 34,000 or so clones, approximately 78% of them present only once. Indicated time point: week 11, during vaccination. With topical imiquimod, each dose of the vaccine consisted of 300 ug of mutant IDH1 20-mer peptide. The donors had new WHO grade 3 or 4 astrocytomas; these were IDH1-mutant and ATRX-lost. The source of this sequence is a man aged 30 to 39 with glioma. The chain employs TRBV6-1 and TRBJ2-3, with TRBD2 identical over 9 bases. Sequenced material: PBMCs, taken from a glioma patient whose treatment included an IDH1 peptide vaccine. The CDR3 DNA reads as TGTGCCAGCAGTGTGCCGATTAGCGGGGGTTCAGATACGCAGTATTTT. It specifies CASSVPISGGSDTQYF.